The 4 T cell receptor beta chains given below trace back to one sample, sequenced in a study of glioma-infiltrating T cells. TCR alpha and beta CDR3 regions were amplified from RNA using iRepertoire nested multiplex PCR. TCRdb independently ran MiXCR on the multiplex PCR reads; one entry per CDR3 protein. The data contain about 180,000 distinct CDR3 sequences, around 40% of them singletons. The sequenced sample consisted of glioma tissue, nonneoplastic brain tissue, or PBMCs (not recorded which). These receptors were taken from a human donor with low-grade glioma or glioblastoma, undergoing nonglioma brain surgery, or in good health (not recorded which).

In its sample, this clonotype was seen many times. The genes are TRBV6-1 and TRBJ2-3; 9 bases are shared with TRBD1. This CDR3 is 16 amino acids long. The germline V gene has CDR1 MNHNS and CDR2 SASEGT. With 3 bases clipped from V and 3 bases from J, the junction kept 7 bases outside the gene matches. This CDR3 is CASSDQNRGQTDTQYF. The CDR3 coding sequence is TGTGCCAGCAGTGATCAGAACAGGGGGCAGACAGATACGCAGTATTTT.

CDR3 region: CASTRGSRFYEQFF. The CDR3 DNA reads as TGTGCCAGCACTCGCGGGAGTAGATTCTACGAGCAGTTCTTC. The rearrangement joins TRBV27 to TRBJ2-1; 7 bases agree with TRBD2. Losses at the gene ends were 7 bases for V and 10 bases for J; bases not matched to a gene: 13. From germline, CDR1 is MNHEY and CDR2 SMNVEV (reference sequence). The CDR3 runs to 14 residues.

This chain connects TRBV5-1 to TRBJ2-1; 9 bases fit TRBD2. This CDR3 contains 15 residues. V shed 2 bases, J shed 5 bases, and the junction held 5 bases outside the gene matches. Looked up from germline, CDR1 is SGHRS and CDR2 is YFSETQ. CDR3 coding DNA: TGCGCCAGCAGCTTTAGCGGGAGTTACGACAATGAGCAGTTCTTC. Protein: CASSFSGSYDNEQFF.

The rearrangement uses TRBV28 and TRBJ2-7; TRBD2 aligns across 7 bases. Germline V CDR1 and CDR2: MDHEN, SYDVKM. The CDR3 totals 15 residues. Trimming cost V 2 bases and J 10 bases; bases outside gene matches: 14. As DNA, the CDR3 is TGTGCCAGCAGTTTAGGAGGAGCGGGACTTAGCGATCAGTACTTC. Amino acid sequence: CASSLGGAGLSDQYF.